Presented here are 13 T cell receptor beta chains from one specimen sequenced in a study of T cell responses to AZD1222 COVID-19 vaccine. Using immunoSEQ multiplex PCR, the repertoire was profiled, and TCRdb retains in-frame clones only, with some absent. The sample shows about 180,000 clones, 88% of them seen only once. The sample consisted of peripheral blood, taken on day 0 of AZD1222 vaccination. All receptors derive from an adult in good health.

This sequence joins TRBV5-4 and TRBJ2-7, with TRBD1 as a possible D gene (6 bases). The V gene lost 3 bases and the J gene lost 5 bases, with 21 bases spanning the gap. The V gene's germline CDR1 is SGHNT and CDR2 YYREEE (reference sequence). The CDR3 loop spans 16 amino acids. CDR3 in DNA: TGTGCCAGCAGCTCCCACCTCTCGACAGGAGGCCACGAGCAGTACTTC. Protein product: CASSSHLSTGGHEQYF.

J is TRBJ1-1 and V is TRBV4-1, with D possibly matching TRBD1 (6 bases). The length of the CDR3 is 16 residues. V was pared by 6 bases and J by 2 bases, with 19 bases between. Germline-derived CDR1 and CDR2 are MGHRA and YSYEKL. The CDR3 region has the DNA TGCGCCAGCAGACCAACAGGGACCAGACTAAACACTGAAGCTTTCTTT. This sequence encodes CASRPTGTRLNTEAFF.

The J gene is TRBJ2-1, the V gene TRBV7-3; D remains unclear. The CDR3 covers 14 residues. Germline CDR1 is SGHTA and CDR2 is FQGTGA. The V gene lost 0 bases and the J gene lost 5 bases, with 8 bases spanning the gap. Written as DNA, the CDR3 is TGTGCCAGCAGCTTAACCGGGCCTAACAATGAGCAGTTCTTC. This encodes CASSLTGPNNEQFF.

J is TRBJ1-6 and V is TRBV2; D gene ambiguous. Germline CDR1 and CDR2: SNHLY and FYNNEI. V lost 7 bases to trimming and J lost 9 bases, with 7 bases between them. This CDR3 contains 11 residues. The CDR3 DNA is TGTGCCAGCAATTTTGGTTCACCCCTCCACTTT. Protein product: CASNFGSPLHF.

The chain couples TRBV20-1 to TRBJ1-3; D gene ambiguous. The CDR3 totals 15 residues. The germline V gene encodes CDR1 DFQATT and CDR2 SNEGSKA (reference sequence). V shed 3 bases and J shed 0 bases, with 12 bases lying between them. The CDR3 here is CSASAQRHSGNTIYF. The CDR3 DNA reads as TGCAGTGCTAGTGCACAACGACACTCTGGAAACACCATATATTTT.

Here the CDR3 reads CASSYAGTYGYTF. The CDR3, as DNA: TGTGCCAGCAGTTACGCAGGGACCTATGGCTACACCTTC. This chain uses TRBV6-2 or TRBV6-3 with TRBJ1-2, with a tentative D call TRBD1 (5 bases). The V end lost 2 bases, the J end lost 4 bases, and 8 bases lay between the germline ends. CDR1 is MNHEY and CDR2 is SVGEGT in the germline V gene. This CDR3 comprises 13 residues.

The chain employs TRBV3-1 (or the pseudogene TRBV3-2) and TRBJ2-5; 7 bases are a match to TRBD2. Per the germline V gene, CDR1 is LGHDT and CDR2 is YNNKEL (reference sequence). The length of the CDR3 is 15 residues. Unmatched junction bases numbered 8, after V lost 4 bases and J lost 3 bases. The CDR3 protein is CASSPPGRGEETQYF. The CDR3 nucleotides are TGTGCCAGCAGCCCTCCCGGACGGGGGGAAGAGACCCAGTACTTC.

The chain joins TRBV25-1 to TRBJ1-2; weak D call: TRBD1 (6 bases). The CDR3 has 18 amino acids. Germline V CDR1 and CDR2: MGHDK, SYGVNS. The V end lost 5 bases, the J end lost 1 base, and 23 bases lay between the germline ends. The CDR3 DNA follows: TGTGCCAGCAGTAGTGAAGGGAAGGCGACAGGCCTTAACTATGGCTACACCTTC. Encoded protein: CASSSEGKATGLNYGYTF.

Here the CDR3 DNA reads TGCGCCAGCAGCTTTGTCTCGGGTGGGGAGCAGTTCTTC. Translation gives CASSFVSGGEQFF. The genes are TRBV5-1 and TRBJ2-1; no clear D. Germline V gene data show CDR1 as SGHRS and CDR2 as YFSETQ. The CDR3 extends over 13 amino acids. V was clipped by 2 bases and J by 10 bases, with 13 bases between them.

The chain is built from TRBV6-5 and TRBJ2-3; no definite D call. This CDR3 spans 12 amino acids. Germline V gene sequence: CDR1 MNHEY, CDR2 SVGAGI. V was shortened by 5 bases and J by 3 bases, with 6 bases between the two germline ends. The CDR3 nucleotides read TGTGCCAGCAGTATGGGGACAGATACGCAGTATTTT. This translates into CASSMGTDTQYF.

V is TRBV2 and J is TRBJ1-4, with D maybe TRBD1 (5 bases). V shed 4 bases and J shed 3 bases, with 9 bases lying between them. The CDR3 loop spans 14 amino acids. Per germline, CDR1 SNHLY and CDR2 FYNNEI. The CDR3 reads CASSGDRSNEKLFF. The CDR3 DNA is TGTGCCAGCAGTGGAGACAGATCTAATGAAAAACTGTTTTTT.

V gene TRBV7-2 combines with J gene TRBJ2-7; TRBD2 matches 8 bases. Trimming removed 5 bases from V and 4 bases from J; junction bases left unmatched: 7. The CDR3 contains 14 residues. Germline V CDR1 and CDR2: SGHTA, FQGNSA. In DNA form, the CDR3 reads TGTGCCAGCAGCCCGGGACTAGAAGTTTACGAGCAGTACTTC. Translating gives CASSPGLEVYEQYF.

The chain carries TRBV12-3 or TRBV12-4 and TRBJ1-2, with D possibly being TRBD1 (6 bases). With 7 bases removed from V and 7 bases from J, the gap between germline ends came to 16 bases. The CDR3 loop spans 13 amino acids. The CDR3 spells CASTISIGGGYTF. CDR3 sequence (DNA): TGTGCCAGCACCATCAGTATAGGGGGTGGCTACACCTTC.